Presented here are 27 T cell receptor beta chains from one specimen sequenced in a study of cytomegalovirus exposure and HLA in healthy donors. The PCR had 60 Vbeta and 13 Jbeta primers. Sequencing was performed with immunoSEQ multiplex PCR; in TCRdb, only in-frame clones are kept and a portion is missing. The data show 150,000 to 180,000 clones, around 80% seen once. The specimen sequenced was PBMCs. These receptor sequences come from a middle-aged woman in good health and CMV-seropositive.

This clone has only one observation. The chain employs TRBV5-1 and TRBJ2-7; perhaps TRBD2 as D (6 bases). This CDR3 comprises 14 residues. The germline V and J ends were trimmed by 0 bases and 2 bases, with 9 bases remaining between them. Germline V lookup: CDR1 SGHRS, CDR2 YFSETQ. The CDR3 DNA reads as TGCGCCAGCAGCTTGGCGGGACTCCCCTACGAGCAGTACTTC. Translating it yields CASSLAGLPYEQYF.

The chain couples TRBV28 to TRBJ2-2; TRBD1 might be the D (6 bases). V was pared by 5 bases and J by 4 bases, with 14 bases between. The CDR3 totals 15 residues. Germline CDR1 is MDHEN and CDR2 is SYDVKM. The CDR3 coding sequence is TGTGCCAGCAGTATTACAGGGCAACGCACCGGGGAGCTGTTTTTT. Encoded protein: CASSITGQRTGELFF.

The V and J genes are TRBV5-4 and TRBJ1-1; the match to TRBD1 covers 10 bases. The V and J ends lost 4 bases and 0 bases, in that order; junction bases with no gene match: 3. This CDR3 has 15 amino acids. Germline CDR1 SGHNT, CDR2 YYREEE (reference sequence). For the CDR3, the DNA is TGTGCCAGCAGCGGGGGGACAGGGGTGAACACTGAAGCTTTCTTT. Translation gives CASSGGTGVNTEAFF.

The chain links TRBV30 to TRBJ2-6, with TRBD1 matching over 7 bases. This CDR3 comprises 16 residues. The germline gives CDR1 GTSNPN, CDR2 SVGIG (reference sequence). The junction had 10 bases not matched to a gene; V was cut back by 7 bases and J by 1 base. The CDR3 spells CASPKGAMSGANVLTF. The CDR3, as DNA: TGTGCCTCCCCGAAGGGGGCGATGTCTGGGGCCAACGTCCTGACTTTC.

This clone was seen a few times. The chain links TRBV19 to TRBJ2-7; the D gene is possibly TRBD2 (5 bases). This CDR3 contains 13 residues. Germline CDR1 and CDR2: LNHDA and SQIVND (reference sequence). The V end was cut by 5 bases, the J end by 4 bases, with 12 bases between. The CDR3, as DNA: TGTGCCAGTAGTGAGGGCGCTCAATACGAGCAGTACTTC. Amino acids: CASSEGAQYEQYF.

This clone was counted between two and nine times. The genes are TRBV27 and TRBJ2-1, with 7 bases lining up with TRBD2. CDR1 is MNHEY, CDR2 SMNVEV, per germline (reference sequence). CDR3 length: 14 amino acids. J lost 7 bases, V lost 3 bases, and 6 bases had no gene match. This CDR3 is CASSFGASGNEQFF. The CDR3 DNA sequence: TGTGCCAGCAGTTTCGGGGCTAGCGGTAATGAGCAGTTCTTC.

This clone was seen a handful of times. The rearrangement uses TRBV5-1 and TRBJ2-7, with D perhaps TRBD1 (6 bases). The germline V and J ends were trimmed by 4 bases and 3 bases, with 17 bases remaining between them. CDR1 and CDR2 (germline): SGHRS, YFSETQ. This CDR3 contains 15 residues. The CDR3 loop reads CASSPGASTNYEQYF. CDR3 bases: TGCGCCAGCAGCCCAGGGGCTAGCACTAACTACGAGCAGTACTTC.

The chain combines TRBV6-5 with TRBJ2-7, with 7 bases identical to TRBD1. Germline trimming cut 0 bases from V and 7 bases from J; bases unmatched to any gene: 6. Germline V lookup: CDR1 MNHEY, CDR2 SVGAGI. The CDR3 runs to 14 residues. CDR3 DNA sequence: TGTGCCAGCAGTTACTCAGCAGGGGGTATAGAGCAGTACTTC. Protein sequence: CASSYSAGGIEQYF.

The rearrangement joins TRBV5-1 to TRBJ1-3; D perhaps matches TRBD1 (5 bases). This CDR3 has 15 amino acids. The ends were cut back, 4 bases at V and 0 bases at J, with 11 bases in the middle. Per the germline V gene, CDR1 is SGHRS and CDR2 is YFSETQ. As DNA, the CDR3 is TGCGCCAGCAGCGCGACAGCTAGCTCTGGAAACACCATATATTTT. This encodes CASSATASSGNTIYF.

This clone was recorded only once. The gene calls are TRBV27 and TRBJ2-7; 9 bases match TRBD1. The CDR3 extends over 14 amino acids. The germline CDR1 and CDR2 sequences are MNHEY and SMNVEV (reference sequence). V gave up 6 bases and J gave up 4 bases; unmatched junction bases: 7. CDR3 nucleotides: TGTGCCAGCAGACCGGGGACAGGGAATTACGAGCAGTACTTC. Amino acid sequence: CASRPGTGNYEQYF.

There are a few counts of this clone. The genes are TRBV11-2 and TRBJ1-4; D gene ambiguous. Germline-derived CDR1 and CDR2 are SGHAT and FQNNGV. V lost 1 base and J lost 1, with 7 bases in between. This CDR3 is built from 15 residues. CDR3 coding DNA: TGTGCCAGCAGCTTAGGACTGGGAACTAATGAAAAACTGTTTTTT. Its translation is CASSLGLGTNEKLFF.

This clone was seen just once. The CDR3 protein is CASSRQGGLSQPQHF. The CDR3 region has the DNA TGTGCCAGTAGTCGACAGGGTGGCCTCAGTCAGCCCCAGCATTTT. The genes are TRBV19 and TRBJ1-5, with 7 bases aligning to TRBD1. Germline V gene sequence: CDR1 LNHDA, CDR2 SQIVND (reference sequence). CDR3 length: 15 residues. V gave up 5 bases and J gave up 6 bases; unmatched junction bases: 10. Drawing the rest from reference TRBV19 and TRBJ1-5, the complete variable domain is DGGITQSPKYLFRKEGQNVTLSCEQNLNHDAMYWYRQDPGQGLRLIYYSQIVNDFQKGDIAEGYSVSREKKESFPLTVTSAQKNPTAFYLCASSRQGGLSQPQHFGDGTRLSIL.

The chain employs TRBV7-9 and TRBJ2-7; TRBD2 is a possible D gene (6 bases). V lost 5 bases, J lost 0 bases, and 17 bases lay in between. The length of the CDR3 is 16 residues. Germline V CDR1 and CDR2: SEHNR, FQNEAQ (reference sequence). CDR3 DNA sequence: TGTGCCAGCAGCCCCAAAGGAATAGCGGACTCCTACGAGCAGTACTTC. Residues: CASSPKGIADSYEQYF.

In DNA, the CDR3 is TGTGCCAGCAGCCCAGGAGGGGAAACCGGGGAGCTGTTTTTT. Amino acid sequence: CASSPGGETGELFF. The chain has TRBV7-9 and TRBJ2-2; a weak D match, TRBD2 (6 bases). Trimming removed 5 bases at V and 5 bases at J, with 12 bases between. Germline lookup yields CDR1 SEHNR and CDR2 FQNEAQ (reference sequence). The CDR3 sequence is 14 residues long.

This chain uses TRBV18 with TRBJ1-2; 10 bases align to TRBD1. Germline trimming cut 0 bases from V and 4 bases from J; bases unmatched to any gene: 5. CDR3 size: 16 residues. Germline V CDR1 and CDR2: KGHSH, LQKENI. The CDR3 loop reads CASSPPSRDRGYGYTF. The CDR3 DNA reads TGTGCCAGCTCACCACCATCTCGGGACAGGGGCTATGGCTACACCTTC.

The chain links TRBV11-3 to TRBJ2-5; 7 nucleotides line up with TRBD1. There are 13 residues in the CDR3. Trimming removed 6 bases from V and 3 bases from J; junction bases left unmatched: 4. The germline gives CDR1 SGHNT, CDR2 YENEEA. CDR3 bases: TGTGCCAGCAGTTCCGGGACAGAAGAGACCCAGTACTTC. As protein: CASSSGTEETQYF.

This clone was detected once. The V call is TRBV25-1, the J call TRBJ2-5; 8 bases agree with TRBD1. This CDR3 has 16 residues. Germline V CDR1 and CDR2: MGHDK, SYGVNS. The junction had 11 bases not matched to a gene; V was cut back by 6 bases and J by 2 bases. CDR3: CASRKGQGWGQETQYF. CDR3 nucleotides: TGTGCCAGCAGGAAAGGACAGGGCTGGGGACAAGAGACCCAGTACTTC.

The chain is built from TRBV4-1 and TRBJ2-4, with D possibly matching TRBD2 (6 bases). Trimming stripped 0 bases from V and 8 bases from J, with 14 bases between. CDR1 is MGHRA, CDR2 YSYEKL, per germline. The CDR3 loop spans 15 amino acids. CDR3 in DNA: TGCGCCAGCAGCCAAGAGTTTTCGGGGGTGGACATTCAGTACTTC. Translation gives CASSQEFSGVDIQYF.

The CDR3 region is CASSTGLAVLRRDEQYF. As DNA, the CDR3 is TGCGCCAGCAGCACGGGACTAGCGGTACTCCGCCGAGACGAGCAGTACTTC. The V and J genes are TRBV5-1 and TRBJ2-7; the match to TRBD2 covers 11 bases. Germline CDR1 reads SGHRS; CDR2 reads YFSETQ. V shed 4 bases and J 5 bases; nucleotides not matched to a gene: 14. The length of the CDR3 is 17 residues.

This clone was seen only a few times. CDR3 nucleotide sequence: TGTGCCAGCAGTTCCTCCAGGTGGGATACGCAGTATTTT. Its protein product is CASSSSRWDTQYF. The chain couples TRBV11-3 to TRBJ2-3; D gene ambiguous. CDR1 is SGHNT and CDR2 is YENEEA in the germline V gene. The ends were cut back, 6 bases at V and 6 bases at J, with 13 bases in the middle. This CDR3 spans 13 amino acids.

This sequence joins TRBV28 and TRBJ2-3, with 11 nucleotides matching TRBD1. The CDR3 has 15 residues. The V gene's germline CDR1 is MDHEN and CDR2 SYDVKM. The trim removed 4 bases at V and 4 bases at J, leaving 4 bases unmatched. Here the CDR3 reads CASSSGGQGADTQYF. The CDR3 DNA follows: TGTGCCAGCAGTTCGGGGGGACAGGGGGCAGATACGCAGTATTTT.

This chain joins TRBV7-2 and TRBJ2-7; 11 bases fit TRBD2. The V segment lost 4 bases and the J segment 4 bases; nucleotides outside the gene matches: 6. This CDR3 spans 15 amino acids. Germline V gives CDR1 SGHTA, CDR2 FQGNSA. The CDR3 sequence: CASSSGLAGEYEQYF. CDR3 in DNA: TGTGCCAGCAGCTCCGGACTAGCGGGTGAATACGAGCAGTACTTC.

V usage is TRBV28 and J usage is TRBJ1-1; D may be TRBD1 (5 bases). The V end lost 0 bases, the J end lost 10 bases, and 21 bases lay between the germline ends. Per germline, CDR1 MDHEN and CDR2 SYDVKM. CDR3 size: 16 residues. The CDR3 DNA reads as TGTGCCAGCAGTTTATGGGAGCCGGACGGTCCTAGGGGAGCTTTCTTT. Translation gives CASSLWEPDGPRGAFF.

This clone was detected a few times. The J gene is TRBJ1-2, the V gene TRBV6-5; a possible D gene is TRBD1 (5 bases). V lost 0 bases and J 8 bases, leaving 10 bases between the germline ends. Germline CDR1 and CDR2: MNHEY and SVGAGI. CDR3 length: 13 residues. CDR3 region: CASSYSVRAGYTF. CDR3 DNA: TGTGCCAGCAGTTACTCGGTCAGGGCCGGCTACACCTTC.

This chain uses TRBV7-2 with TRBJ2-5; D perhaps matches TRBD2 (5 bases). Germline V gene sequence: CDR1 SGHTA, CDR2 FQGNSA. This CDR3 is 14 amino acids long. The V end was cut by 4 bases, the J end by 5 bases, with 14 bases between. The CDR3, as DNA: TGTGCCAGCAGCTCCCGAGGAGGTGGGGAGACCCAGTACTTC. Protein: CASSSRGGGETQYF.

The chain has TRBV12-5 and TRBJ2-1, with 9 nucleotides matching TRBD2. The germline CDR1 and CDR2 sequences are LGHNT and FRNRAP. The CDR3 extends over 17 amino acids. V shed 2 bases and J 0 bases; nucleotides not matched to a gene: 5. The CDR3 sequence is CASGLRPSGDSYNEQFF. The CDR3 DNA reads TGTGCTAGTGGTTTGAGGCCTAGCGGGGACTCCTACAATGAGCAGTTCTTC.

The chain has TRBV7-9 and TRBJ2-7, with TRBD2 matching 7 bases. The CDR3 has 14 amino acids. J lost 0 bases, V lost 5 bases, and 4 bases had no gene match. Germline values: CDR1 SEHNR, CDR2 FQNEAQ (reference sequence). The DNA for the CDR3 is TGTGCCAGCAGCCTCGGGACTATCTCCTACGAGCAGTACTTC. Residues: CASSLGTISYEQYF.